This T cell receptor beta chain was sequenced in a study of CD8 T cells in Susac syndrome. A single count supports this clonotype. RNA, at about 0.45 to 1 ug, was reverse transcribed with random hexamers. Using its own MiXCR run on the immunoSEQ multiplex PCR reads, TCRdb lists one record per CDR3 protein. Here the sample spans fewer than 350,000 distinct CDR3 sequences, about 92% being singletons. The sample taken for sequencing was CD4+ T cells from PBMCs. The TCR sequence derives from a human donor with multiple sclerosis.

The chain's CDR3 is CASSLWASKLYEQFF. CDR3 DNA sequence: TGCGCCAGCAGCTTGTGGGCTAGTAAACTCTATGAGCAGTTCTTC. The chain is built from TRBV5-1 and TRBJ2-1, with D hard to call. The ends were cut back, 1 base at V and 8 bases at J, with 16 bases in the middle. This CDR3 comprises 15 residues. Germline CDR1 SGHRS, CDR2 YFSETQ. The full variable domain, rest sourced from reference TRBV5-1 and TRBJ2-1, is KAGVTQTPRYLIKTRGQQVTLSCSPISGHRSVSWYQQTPGQGLQFLFEYFSETQRNKGNFPGRFSGRQFSNSRSEMNVSTLELGDSALYLCASSLWASKLYEQFFGPGTRLTVL.